The rows below give T cell receptor beta chains drawn from one sample of a study of early T cells in non-severe SARS-CoV-2 infection. TCRdb recomputed calls from the 5' RACE reads with MiXCR, one row per CDR3 protein. The sample yields more than 60,000 distinct CDR3 sequences, approximately 9.5% seen once. The sequencing input was whole blood. Source of these receptors: an adult who was a healthcare worker with PCR-confirmed SARS-CoV-2 infection or an uninfected control (not recorded which). Each CDR3 is given with its conserved first and last residue. The D gene is left open where the match is weak. Only some rows state a clone size, as once, few, many or a class for expanded clones.

>TRBD2|TRBJ2-1|TRBV7-9|few
CASSLLERDDSYNEQFF
TGTGCCAGCAGCTTACTTGAGCGGGATGATAGCTACAATGAGCAGTTCTTC
>TRBD2|TRBJ2-3|TRBV27|many
CASSLAGGPLQYF
TGTGCCAGCAGTCTAGCGGGGGGGCCTCTTCAGTATTTT
>-|TRBJ2-7|TRBV6-6|-
CASRVPTETGSYEQYF
TGTGCCAGCAGGGTCCCCACTGAAACAGGGTCCTACGAGCAGTACTTC
>-|TRBJ2-3|TRBV29-1|many
CSVLRALGGTDTQYF
TGCAGCGTCCTCCGGGCCCTAGGAGGCACAGATACGCAGTATTTT
>-|TRBJ2-1|TRBV11-2|-
CASSPLDWDEQFF
TGTGCCAGCAGTCCCCTTGATTGGGATGAGCAGTTCTTC
>TRBD2|TRBJ2-4|TRBV29-1|-
CSVVGLAGAKNIQYF
TGCAGCGTTGTGGGGCTAGCGGGTGCCAAAAACATTCAGTACTTC
>-|TRBJ1-4|TRBV19|many
CASSSGQIWAEKLFF
TGTGCCAGTAGTTCCGGACAAATCTGGGCTGAAAAACTGTTTTTT
>TRBD2|TRBJ2-5|TRBV24-1|many
CATSDSARESSEAQYF
TGTGCCACCAGTGATTCAGCGCGGGAGAGTTCAGAGGCCCAGTACTTC
>-|TRBJ1-1|TRBV7-8|many
CASIPQGFLNTEAFF
TGTGCCAGCATCCCGCAAGGGTTTTTGAACACTGAAGCTTTCTTT
>TRBD2|TRBJ2-1|TRBV19|-
CASRAGETNYNEQFF
TGTGCCAGTAGAGCGGGGGAGACTAATTACAATGAGCAGTTCTTC
>-|TRBJ1-2|TRBV6-1|many
CASSDREGGYGYTF
TGTGCCAGCAGTGATCGTGAGGGGGGCTATGGCTACACCTTC
>-|TRBJ1-1|TRBV7-3|-
CASSLQGSDTEAFF
TGTGCCAGCAGCTTACAAGGGTCAGACACTGAAGCTTTCTTT
>TRBD2|TRBJ2-5|TRBV27|few
CASSFSAGEQETQYF
TGTGCCAGCAGTTTTTCCGCGGGGGAACAAGAGACCCAGTACTTC
>-|TRBJ2-3|TRBV6-1|-
CASGLGGGTSTDTQYF
TGTGCCAGCGGACTCGGGGGCGGAACTAGCACAGATACGCAGTATTTT
>TRBD2|TRBJ2-3|TRBV7-9|-
CASSAGTSGGTDTQYF
TGTGCCAGCAGCGCGGGGACTAGCGGGGGCACAGATACGCAGTATTTT
>TRBD1|TRBJ1-5|TRBV19|many
CATQGQPNQPQHF
TGTGCCACCCAGGGACAGCCCAATCAGCCCCAGCATTTT
>TRBD2|TRBJ2-1|TRBV6-6|-
CASSLNSPSGGINEQFF
TGTGCCAGCAGTTTGAATAGTCCTAGCGGGGGGATAAATGAGCAGTTCTTC
>TRBD2|TRBJ2-3|TRBV12-3/TRBV12-4|-
CASSFWGAGGPDTQYF
TGTGCCAGCAGTTTCTGGGGGGCGGGAGGGCCAGATACGCAGTATTTT
>-|TRBJ1-1|TRBV29-1|-
CSGGQNTEAFF
TGCAGCGGGGGACAGAACACTGAAGCTTTCTTT
>TRBD2|TRBJ2-1|TRBV4-3|many
CASSQNPGLAADNEQFF
TGCGCCAGCAGCCAAAACCCGGGACTAGCGGCCGACAATGAGCAGTTCTTC
>-|TRBJ1-1|TRBV5-1|many
CASSSTGVGTEAFF
TGCGCCAGCAGCTCGACCGGTGTGGGCACTGAAGCTTTCTTT
>TRBD1|TRBJ1-1|TRBV12-3/TRBV12-4|many
CASSSGQGAAEAFF
TGTGCCAGCAGTTCGGGACAGGGGGCGGCTGAAGCTTTCTTT
>-|TRBJ2-7|TRBV11-3|many
CASSSGTGKAGGSYEQYF
TGTGCCAGCAGCTCCGGGACAGGGAAAGCGGGAGGATCCTACGAGCAGTACTTC
>-|TRBJ2-7|TRBV5-5|many
CASSLVTGEGEQYF
TGTGCCAGCAGCTTGGTCACCGGGGAAGGCGAGCAGTACTTC